This TCR beta chain comes out of a study of blood T cell repertoires in COVID-19. The overall study: Specimens from acute and convalescent COVID-19 originated in the United States, Italy and Spain. In each case, the material was cDNA or gDNA derived from T cells, B-cell-depleted T cells, or PBMCs.

Only in-frame clones appear in the TCRdb table, and some are missing; sequencing was by immunoSEQ multiplex PCR. This sample yields about 270,000 clones, of which approximately 81% are seen a single time; roughly 3.1% belongs to the top ten. Germline-derived CDR1 and CDR2 are MDHEN and SYDVKM. This CDR3 is built from 15 residues. The V and J ends lost 1 base and 4 bases respectively, with 11 bases between them. The sequenced sample consisted of peripheral blood. The chain joins TRBV28 to TRBJ1-5, with D perhaps matching TRBD1 (5 bases). The receptor was derived from a woman between 18 and 30 years old with acute or convalescent COVID-19. Here the CDR3 DNA reads TGTGCCAGCAGTTTATATTGGGGGGAGAATCAGCCCCAGCATTTT. Amino acid sequence: CASSLYWGENQPQHF.